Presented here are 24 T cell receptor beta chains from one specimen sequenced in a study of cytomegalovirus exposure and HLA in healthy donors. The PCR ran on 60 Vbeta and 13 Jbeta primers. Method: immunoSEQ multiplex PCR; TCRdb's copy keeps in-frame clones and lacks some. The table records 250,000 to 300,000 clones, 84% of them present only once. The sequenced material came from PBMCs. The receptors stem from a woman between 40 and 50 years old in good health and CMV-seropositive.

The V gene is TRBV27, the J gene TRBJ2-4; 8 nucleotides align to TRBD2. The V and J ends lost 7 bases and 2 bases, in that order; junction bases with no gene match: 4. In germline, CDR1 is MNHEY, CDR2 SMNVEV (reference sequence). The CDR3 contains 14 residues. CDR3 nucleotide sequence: TGTGCCAGCACCCGGGGGGGCCCCAAAAACATTCAGTACTTC. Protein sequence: CASTRGGPKNIQYF.

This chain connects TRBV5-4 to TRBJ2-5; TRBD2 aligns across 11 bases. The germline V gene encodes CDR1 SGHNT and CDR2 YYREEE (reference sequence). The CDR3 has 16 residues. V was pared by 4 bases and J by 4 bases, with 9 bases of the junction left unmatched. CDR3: CASSTPYSGRAETQYF. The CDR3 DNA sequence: TGTGCCAGCAGCACACCTTATAGCGGGAGGGCAGAGACCCAGTACTTC.

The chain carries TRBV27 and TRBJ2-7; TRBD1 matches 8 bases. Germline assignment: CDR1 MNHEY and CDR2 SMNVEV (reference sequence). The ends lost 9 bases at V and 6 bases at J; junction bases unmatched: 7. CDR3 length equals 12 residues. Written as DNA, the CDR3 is TGTGCCAGTTGGGTCAGGGGGCTCGAGCAGTACTTC. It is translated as CASWVRGLEQYF.

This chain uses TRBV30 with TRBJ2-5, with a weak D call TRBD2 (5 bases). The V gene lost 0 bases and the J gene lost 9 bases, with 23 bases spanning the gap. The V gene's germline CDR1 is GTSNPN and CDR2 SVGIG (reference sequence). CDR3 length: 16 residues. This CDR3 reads CAWSVRGLVGSSSQYF. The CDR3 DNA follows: TGTGCCTGGAGTGTACGGGGTCTAGTAGGCAGTAGTTCCCAGTACTTC.

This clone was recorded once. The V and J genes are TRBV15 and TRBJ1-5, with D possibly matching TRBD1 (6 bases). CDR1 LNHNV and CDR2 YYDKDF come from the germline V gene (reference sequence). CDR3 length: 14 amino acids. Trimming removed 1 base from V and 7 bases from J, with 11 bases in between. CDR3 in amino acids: CATSRGGQGQPQHF. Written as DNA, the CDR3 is TGTGCCACCAGCAGAGGGGGGCAGGGGCAGCCCCAGCATTTT.

This CDR3 is CASSLMVGGKSNSPLHF. CDR3 sequence (DNA): TGTGCCAGCAGCTTAATGGTTGGGGGCAAAAGTAATTCACCCCTCCACTTT. The chain uses TRBV7-8 and TRBJ1-6, with D maybe TRBD1 (6 bases). CDR3 length equals 17 residues. In germline, CDR1 is SGHVS, CDR2 FQNEAQ. V shed 2 bases and J shed 6 bases, with 17 bases lying between them.

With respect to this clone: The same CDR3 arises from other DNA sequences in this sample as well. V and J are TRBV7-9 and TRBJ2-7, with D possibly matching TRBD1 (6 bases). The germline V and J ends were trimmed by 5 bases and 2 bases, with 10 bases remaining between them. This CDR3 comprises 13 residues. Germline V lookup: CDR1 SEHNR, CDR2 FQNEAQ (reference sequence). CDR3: CASSRQVTYEQYF. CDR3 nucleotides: TGTGCCAGCAGCAGACAGGTGACCTACGAGCAGTACTTC.

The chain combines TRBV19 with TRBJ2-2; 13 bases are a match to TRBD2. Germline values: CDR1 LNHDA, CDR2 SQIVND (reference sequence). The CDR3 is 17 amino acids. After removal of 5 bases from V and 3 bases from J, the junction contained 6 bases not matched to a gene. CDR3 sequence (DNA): TGTGCCAGTAGTTTTGGACTAGCGGGAGCCTACACCGGGGAGCTGTTTTTT. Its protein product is CASSFGLAGAYTGELFF.

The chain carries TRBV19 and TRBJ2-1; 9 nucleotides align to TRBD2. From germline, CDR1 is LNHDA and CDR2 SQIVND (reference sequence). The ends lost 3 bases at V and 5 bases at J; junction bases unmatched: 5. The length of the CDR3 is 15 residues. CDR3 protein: CASSIGLAQNNEQFF. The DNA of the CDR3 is TGTGCCAGTAGTATCGGACTAGCGCAAAACAATGAGCAGTTCTTC.

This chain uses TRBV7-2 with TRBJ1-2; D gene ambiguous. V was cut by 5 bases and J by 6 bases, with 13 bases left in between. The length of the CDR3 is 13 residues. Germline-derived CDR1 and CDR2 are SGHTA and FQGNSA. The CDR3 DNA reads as TGTGCCAGCAGCCCAGTCATCCGGGATGGCTACACCTTC. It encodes CASSPVIRDGYTF.

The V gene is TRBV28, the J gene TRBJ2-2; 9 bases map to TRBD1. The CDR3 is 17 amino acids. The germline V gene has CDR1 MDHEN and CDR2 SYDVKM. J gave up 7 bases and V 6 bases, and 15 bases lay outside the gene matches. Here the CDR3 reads CASSPTGGTGMIGELFF. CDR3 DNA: TGTGCCAGCAGCCCTACCGGGGGGACAGGGATGATCGGGGAGCTGTTTTTT. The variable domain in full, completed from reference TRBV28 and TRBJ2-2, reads DVKVTQSSRYLVKRTGEKVFLECVQDMDHENMFWYRQDPGLGLRLIYFSYDVKMKEKGDIPEGYSVSREKKERFSLILESASTNQTSMYLCASSPTGGTGMIGELFFGEGSRLTVL.

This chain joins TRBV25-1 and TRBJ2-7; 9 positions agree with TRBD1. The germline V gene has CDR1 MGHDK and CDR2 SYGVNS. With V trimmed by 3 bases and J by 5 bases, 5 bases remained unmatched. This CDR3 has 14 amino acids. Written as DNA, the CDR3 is TGTGCCAGCAGTGATGGGACAGGGAACGACGAGCAGTACTTC. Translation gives CASSDGTGNDEQYF.

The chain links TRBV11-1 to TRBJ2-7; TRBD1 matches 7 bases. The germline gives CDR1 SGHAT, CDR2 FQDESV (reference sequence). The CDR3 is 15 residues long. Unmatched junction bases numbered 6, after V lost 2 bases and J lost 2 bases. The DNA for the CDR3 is TGTGCCAGCAGCTTACAGGGACAGAAAACCTACGAGCAGTACTTC. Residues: CASSLQGQKTYEQYF.

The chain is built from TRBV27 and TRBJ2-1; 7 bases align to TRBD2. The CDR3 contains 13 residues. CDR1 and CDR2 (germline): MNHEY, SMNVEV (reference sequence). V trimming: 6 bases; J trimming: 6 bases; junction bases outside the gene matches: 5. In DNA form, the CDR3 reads TGTGCCAGCAGCCTTCTAGCGGTCAATGAGCAGTTCTTC. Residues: CASSLLAVNEQFF.

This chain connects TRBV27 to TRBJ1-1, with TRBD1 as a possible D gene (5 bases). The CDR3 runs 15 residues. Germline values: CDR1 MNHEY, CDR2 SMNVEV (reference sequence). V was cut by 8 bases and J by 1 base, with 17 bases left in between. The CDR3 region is CASGSRDFGNTEAFF. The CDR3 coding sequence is TGTGCCAGCGGATCGAGGGACTTTGGGAACACTGAAGCTTTCTTT.

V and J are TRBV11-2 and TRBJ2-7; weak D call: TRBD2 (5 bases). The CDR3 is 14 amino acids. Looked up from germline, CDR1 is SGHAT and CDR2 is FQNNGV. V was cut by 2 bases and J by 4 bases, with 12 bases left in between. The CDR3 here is CASSLSGGAYEQYF. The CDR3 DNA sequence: TGTGCCAGCAGCTTATCCGGAGGAGCATACGAGCAGTACTTC.

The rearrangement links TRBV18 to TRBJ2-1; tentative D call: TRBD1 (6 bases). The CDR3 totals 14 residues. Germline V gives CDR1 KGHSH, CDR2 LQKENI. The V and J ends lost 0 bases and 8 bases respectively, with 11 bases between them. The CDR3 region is CASSPPSGVDEQFF. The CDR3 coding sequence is TGTGCCAGCTCACCACCGTCAGGGGTCGATGAGCAGTTCTTC.

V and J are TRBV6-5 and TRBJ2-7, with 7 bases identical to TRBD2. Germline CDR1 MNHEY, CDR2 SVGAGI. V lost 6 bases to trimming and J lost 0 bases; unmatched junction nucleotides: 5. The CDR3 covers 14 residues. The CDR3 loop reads CASRKAGFSYEQYF. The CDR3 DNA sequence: TGTGCCAGCAGGAAAGCGGGATTCTCCTACGAGCAGTACTTC.

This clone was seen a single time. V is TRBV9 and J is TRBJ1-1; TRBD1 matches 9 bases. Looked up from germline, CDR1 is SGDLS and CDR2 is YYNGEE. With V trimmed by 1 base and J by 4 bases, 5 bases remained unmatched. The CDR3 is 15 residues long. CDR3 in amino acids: CASSVRDRDVTEAFF. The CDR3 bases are TGTGCCAGCAGCGTACGGGACAGGGACGTCACTGAAGCTTTCTTT. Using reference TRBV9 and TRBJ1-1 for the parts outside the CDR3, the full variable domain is DSGVTQTPKHLITATGQRVTLRCSPRSGDLSVYWYQQSLDQGLQFLIQYYNGEERAKGNILERFSAQQFPDLHSELNLSSLELGDSALYFCASSVRDRDVTEAFFGQGTRLTVV.

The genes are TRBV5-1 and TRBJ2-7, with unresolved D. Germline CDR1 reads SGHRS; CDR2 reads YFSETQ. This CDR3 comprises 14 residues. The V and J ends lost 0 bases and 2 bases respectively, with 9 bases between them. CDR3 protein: CASSLVGRTYEQYF. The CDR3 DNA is TGCGCCAGCAGCTTGGTGGGCAGAACCTACGAGCAGTACTTC.

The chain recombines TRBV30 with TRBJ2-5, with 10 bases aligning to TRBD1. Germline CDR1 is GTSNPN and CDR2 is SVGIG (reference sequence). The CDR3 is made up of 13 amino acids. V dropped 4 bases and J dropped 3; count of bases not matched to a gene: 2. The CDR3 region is CAWTGQGEETQYF. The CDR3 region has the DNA TGTGCCTGGACCGGACAGGGGGAAGAGACCCAGTACTTC.

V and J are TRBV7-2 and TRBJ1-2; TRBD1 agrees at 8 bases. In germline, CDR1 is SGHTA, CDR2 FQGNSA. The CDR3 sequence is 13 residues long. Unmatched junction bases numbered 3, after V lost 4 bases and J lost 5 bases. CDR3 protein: CASSWGQEYGYTF. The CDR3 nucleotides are TGTGCCAGCAGCTGGGGACAGGAGTATGGCTACACCTTC.

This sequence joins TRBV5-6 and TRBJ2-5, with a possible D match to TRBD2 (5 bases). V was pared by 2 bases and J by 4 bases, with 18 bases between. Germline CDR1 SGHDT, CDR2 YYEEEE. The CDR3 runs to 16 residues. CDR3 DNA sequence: TGTGCCAGCAGCTTCAAAGGGTCAGCACTAGGAGAGACCCAGTACTTC. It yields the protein CASSFKGSALGETQYF.

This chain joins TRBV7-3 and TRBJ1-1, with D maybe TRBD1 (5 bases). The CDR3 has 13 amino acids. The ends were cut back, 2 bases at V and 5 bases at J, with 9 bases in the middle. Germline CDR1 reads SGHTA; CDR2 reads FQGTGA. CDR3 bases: TGTGCCAGCAGCTTAGGGGGGAGGACTGAAGCTTTCTTT. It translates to CASSLGGRTEAFF.